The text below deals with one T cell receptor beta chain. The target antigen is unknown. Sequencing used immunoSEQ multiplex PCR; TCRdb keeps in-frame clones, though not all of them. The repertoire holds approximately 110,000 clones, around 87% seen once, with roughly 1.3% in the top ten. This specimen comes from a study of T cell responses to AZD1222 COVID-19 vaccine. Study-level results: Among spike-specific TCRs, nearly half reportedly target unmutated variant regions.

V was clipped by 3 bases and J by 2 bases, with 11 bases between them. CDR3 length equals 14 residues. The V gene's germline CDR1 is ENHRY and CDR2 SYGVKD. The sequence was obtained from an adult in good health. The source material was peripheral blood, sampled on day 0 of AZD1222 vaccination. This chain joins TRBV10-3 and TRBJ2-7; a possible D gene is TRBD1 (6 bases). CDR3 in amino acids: CAISDAGVPYEQYF. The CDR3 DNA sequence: TGTGCCATCAGTGACGCAGGGGTCCCCTACGAGCAGTACTTC.